The 14 T cell receptor beta chains reported below all come from one sample, sequenced in a study of blood T cell repertoires in COVID-19. TCRdb keeps only in-frame clones here, not all; method: immunoSEQ multiplex PCR. The table has about 310,000 clones, around 89% seen once. The sample comprised PBMCs or T cells enriched from blood (not recorded which). The receptors stem from a woman aged 40 to 49 who had recovered from COVID-19.

This chain links TRBV24-1 with TRBJ2-3; possible D gene TRBD2, 5 bases. Germline V lookup: CDR1 KGHDR, CDR2 SFDVKD. The CDR3 consists of 14 residues. V lost 7 bases and J 0 bases, leaving 10 bases between the germline ends. The CDR3 DNA reads as TGTGCCACCAGCGGACGGACTAGCACAGATACGCAGTATTTT. It specifies CATSGRTSTDTQYF.

This CDR3 reads CASSQVEQSYEQYF. CDR3 sequence (DNA): TGCGCCAGCAGCCAAGTGGAACAGAGCTACGAGCAGTACTTC. The chain combines TRBV4-3 with TRBJ2-7; D gene ambiguous. Trimming removed 1 base at V and 3 bases at J, with 10 bases between. Germline assignment: CDR1 LGHNA and CDR2 YSLEER. The CDR3 length is 14 residues.

The rearrangement uses TRBV29-1 and TRBJ2-2, with D perhaps matching TRBD1 (6 bases). With 1 base removed from V and 7 bases from J, the gap between germline ends came to 16 bases. CDR1 and CDR2 from the germline V gene are SQVTM and ANQGSEA. The CDR3 is 15 residues long. The CDR3 sequence: CSVEGGGQDDGELFF. In DNA form, the CDR3 reads TGCAGCGTTGAAGGTGGGGGACAAGACGACGGGGAGCTGTTTTTT.

The V gene is TRBV15, the J gene TRBJ1-3; no reliable D call. The CDR3 is 13 residues long. Germline lookup yields CDR1 LNHNV and CDR2 YYDKDF (reference sequence). V dropped 9 bases and J dropped 0 bases, with 9 bases sitting between them. Written as DNA, the CDR3 is TGTGCCACGGGCGCGGGCTCTGGAAACACCATATATTTT. It yields the protein CATGAGSGNTIYF.

This sequence joins TRBV19 and TRBJ1-4, with a weak D call TRBD1 (5 bases). The V end lost 3 bases, the J end lost 4 bases, and 6 bases lay between the germline ends. This CDR3 is built from 13 residues. CDR1 is LNHDA, CDR2 SQIVND, per germline (reference sequence). In nucleotides, the CDR3 is TGTGCCAGTAGTATCGGGGGTAATGAAAAACTGTTTTTT. It specifies CASSIGGNEKLFF.

This chain uses TRBV7-2 with TRBJ2-5; 9 bases match TRBD2. This CDR3 contains 14 residues. Germline CDR1 reads SGHTA; CDR2 reads FQGNSA. After removal of 5 bases from V and 5 bases from J, the junction contained 6 bases not matched to a gene. The CDR3 DNA reads TGTGCCAGCAGCAAAGCGGGGGGCAGGGAGACCCAGTACTTC. This codes for CASSKAGGRETQYF. Full variable domain (rest looked up from reference TRBV7-2 and TRBJ2-5): GAGVSQSPSNKVTEKGKDVELRCDPISGHTALYWYRQSLGQGLEFLIYFQGNSAPDKSGLPSDRFSAERTGGSVSTLTIQRTQQEDSAVYLCASSKAGGRETQYFGPGTRLLVL.

This clone was seen a few times. Here the CDR3 omits its conserved ending phenylalanine or tryptophan, so a read error is the likely source. It is unclear where the CDR3 begins or ends on the DNA, so no DNA is shown, and the CDR3 is as TCRdb lists it. The gene calls are TRBV29-1 and TRBJ1-2; the table's D call, TRBD1, has no DNA check behind it. The length of the CDR3 is 8 amino acids, counting both ends. In germline, CDR1 is SQVTM, CDR2 ANQGSEA. The CDR3 spells CSVERGQL.

In this sample, this clone turned up once. The rearrangement uses TRBV7-9 and TRBJ1-2; TRBD1 agrees at 7 bases. V trimming: 5 bases; J trimming: 4 bases; junction bases outside the gene matches: 4. The CDR3 runs 13 residues. Germline V lookup: CDR1 SEHNR, CDR2 FQNEAQ (reference sequence). The CDR3 loop is CASSPGQPYGYTF. The CDR3, as DNA: TGTGCCAGCAGCCCGGGACAGCCCTATGGCTACACCTTC.

V usage is TRBV7-2 and J usage is TRBJ1-6; 8 positions agree with TRBD1. The CDR3 consists of 15 residues. Looked up from germline, CDR1 is SGHTA and CDR2 is FQGNSA. The junction had 3 bases not matched to a gene; V was cut back by 1 base and J by 7 bases. CDR3 sequence reads: CASSLVQGANSPLHF. CDR3 in DNA: TGTGCCAGCAGCTTAGTTCAGGGGGCGAATTCACCCCTCCACTTT.

The rearrangement joins TRBV19 to TRBJ2-3; the D gene is possibly TRBD1 (5 bases). The CDR3 extends over 15 amino acids. Germline V lookup: CDR1 LNHDA, CDR2 SQIVND (reference sequence). V lost 3 bases, J lost 0 bases, and 10 bases lay in between. This CDR3 is CASSIPTASTDTQYF. As DNA, the CDR3 is TGTGCCAGTAGTATCCCGACAGCTAGCACAGATACGCAGTATTTT.

V usage is TRBV7-9 and J usage is TRBJ2-2; D remains ambiguous. V dropped 1 base and J dropped 7 bases, with 4 bases sitting between them. CDR1 and CDR2 (germline): SEHNR, FQNEAQ (reference sequence). The CDR3 runs to 12 residues. The CDR3 DNA is TGTGCCAGCAGCTTAGTTATCGGGGAGCTGTTTTTT. Translation: CASSLVIGELFF. The complete variable domain, with remaining parts taken from reference TRBV7-9 and TRBJ2-2, reads DTGVSQNPRHKITKRGQNVTFRCDPISEHNRLYWYRQTLGQGPEFLTYFQNEAQLEKSRLLSDRFSAERPKGSFSTLEIQRTEQGDSAMYLCASSLVIGELFFGEGSRLTVL.

This clone occurred a few times. The chain has TRBV11-1 and TRBJ2-1; TRBD2 is a possible D gene (6 bases). Germline CDR1 SGHAT, CDR2 FQDESV (reference sequence). Trimming removed 5 bases at V and 4 bases at J, with 9 bases between. This CDR3 spans 13 amino acids. The DNA for the CDR3 is TGTGCCAGCAGCCTCGGGACTTACAATGAGCAGTTCTTC. Encoded protein: CASSLGTYNEQFF.

This clone has just one count. This chain connects TRBV7-3 to TRBJ2-5; D is undetermined. The CDR3 is 13 residues long. The V end was cut by 2 bases, the J end by 3 bases, with 7 bases between. Germline assignment: CDR1 SGHTA and CDR2 FQGTGA. CDR3 DNA sequence: TGTGCCAGCAGCTTACTTACAGAAGAGACCCAGTACTTC. Protein sequence: CASSLLTEETQYF.

J is TRBJ1-1 and V is TRBV28, with a possible D match to TRBD1 (5 bases). The CDR3 has 11 residues. Trimming removed 7 bases from V and 6 bases from J, with 9 bases in between. CDR1 is MDHEN, CDR2 SYDVKM, per germline. The CDR3 spells CASTRGAEAFF. The CDR3 nucleotides are TGTGCCAGCACCCGGGGGGCTGAAGCTTTCTTT.